This T cell receptor (beta chain) was identified in a study of shared clonotypes between healthy human individuals. Looking at the study overall: Three plates were used per donor for CD4 naive, three for CD4 memory, two for CD8 naive and one for CD8 memory. Study observations and caveats: Naive CD4 clonotypes overlapped across a few donors at about 5.3%. An expected dependence of interdonor clonotype sharing on sequencing depth was noted. Compared with clonotypes that all four donors shared, non-shared clonotypes had lower generation probabilities.

Germline CDR1 is MRHNA and CDR2 is SNTAGT. Trimming removed 6 bases from V and 0 bases from J, with 18 bases in between. This CDR3 has 17 residues. TCRdb's copy holds only in-frame clones and misses some; the assay was immunoSEQ multiplex PCR. This sample has around 1.1 million clones, with around three quarters found just once. Notes on this clone: Its antigen remains unidentified.

The sample was memory CD4+ T cells from PBMCs. Subset here: CD45RA-negative fraction. V gene TRBV6-4 combines with J gene TRBJ1-3; unclear D gene. The sequence derives from a man aged 18 to 30 in good health. Some clones in this sample may be carry-over from other donors' samples. CDR3 sequence reads: CASRWSPPGSSGNTIYF. The CDR3 DNA sequence: TGTGCCAGCAGATGGTCCCCCCCAGGCAGCTCTGGAAACACCATATATTTT.